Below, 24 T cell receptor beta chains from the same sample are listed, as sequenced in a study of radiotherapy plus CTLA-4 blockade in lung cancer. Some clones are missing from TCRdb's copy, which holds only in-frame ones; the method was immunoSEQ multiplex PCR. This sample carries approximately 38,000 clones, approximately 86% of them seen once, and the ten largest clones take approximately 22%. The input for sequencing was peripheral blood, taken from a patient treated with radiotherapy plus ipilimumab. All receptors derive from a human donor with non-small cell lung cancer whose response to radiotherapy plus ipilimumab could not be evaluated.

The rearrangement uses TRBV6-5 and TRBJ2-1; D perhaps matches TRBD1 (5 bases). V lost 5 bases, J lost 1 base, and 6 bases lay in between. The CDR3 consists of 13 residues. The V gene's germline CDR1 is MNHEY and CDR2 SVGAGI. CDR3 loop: CASSPGSYNEQFF. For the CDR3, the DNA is TGTGCCAGCAGTCCAGGGTCCTACAATGAGCAGTTCTTC.

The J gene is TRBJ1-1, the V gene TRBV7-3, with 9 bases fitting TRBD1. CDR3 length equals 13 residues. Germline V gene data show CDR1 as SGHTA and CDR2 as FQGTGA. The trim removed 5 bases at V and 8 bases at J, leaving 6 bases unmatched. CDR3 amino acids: CASSQGTGKEAFF. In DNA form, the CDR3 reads TGTGCCAGCAGCCAAGGGACAGGGAAAGAAGCTTTCTTT.

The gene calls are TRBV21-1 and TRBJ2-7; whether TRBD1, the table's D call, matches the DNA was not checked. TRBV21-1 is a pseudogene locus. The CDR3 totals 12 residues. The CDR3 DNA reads TGTGCCAGCAGCAGGGACAGGGGGTGGCAGTACTTC. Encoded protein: CASSRDRGWQYF.

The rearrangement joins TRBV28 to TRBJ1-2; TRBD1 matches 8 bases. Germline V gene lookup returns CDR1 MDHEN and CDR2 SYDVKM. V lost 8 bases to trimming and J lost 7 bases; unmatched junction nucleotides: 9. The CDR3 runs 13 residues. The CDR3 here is CASVRDRRSGYTF. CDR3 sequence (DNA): TGTGCCAGCGTCCGGGACAGGAGGTCTGGCTACACCTTC.

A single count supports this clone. This CDR3 reads CASSDPGTTYEQYF. CDR3 nucleotides: TGTGCCAGCAGCGACCCCGGGACTACCTACGAGCAGTACTTC. The chain employs TRBV11-2 and TRBJ2-7; the match to TRBD2 covers 7 bases. The CDR3 contains 14 residues. V lost 5 bases to trimming and J lost 2 bases; unmatched junction nucleotides: 6. The V gene's germline CDR1 is SGHAT and CDR2 FQNNGV.

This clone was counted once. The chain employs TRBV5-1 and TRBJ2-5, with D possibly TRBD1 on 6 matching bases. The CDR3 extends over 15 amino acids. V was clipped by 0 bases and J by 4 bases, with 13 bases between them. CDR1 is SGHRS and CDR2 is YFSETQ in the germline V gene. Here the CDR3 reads CASSLADRGGETQYF. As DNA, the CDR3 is TGCGCCAGCAGCTTGGCAGACAGAGGGGGAGAGACCCAGTACTTC.

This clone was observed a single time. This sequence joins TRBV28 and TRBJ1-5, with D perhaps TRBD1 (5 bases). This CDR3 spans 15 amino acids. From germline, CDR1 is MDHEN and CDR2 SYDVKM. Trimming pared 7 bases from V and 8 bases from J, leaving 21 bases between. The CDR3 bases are TGTGCCAGCAAACTGGGGGGGACCGCCAGGGAGCCCCAGCATTTT. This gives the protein CASKLGGTAREPQHF.

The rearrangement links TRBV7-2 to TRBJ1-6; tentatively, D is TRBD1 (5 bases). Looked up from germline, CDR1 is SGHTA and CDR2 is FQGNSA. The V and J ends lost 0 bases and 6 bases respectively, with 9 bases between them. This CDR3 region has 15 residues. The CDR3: CASSLARVANSPLHF. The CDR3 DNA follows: TGTGCCAGCAGCTTAGCCAGGGTTGCTAATTCACCCCTCCACTTT.

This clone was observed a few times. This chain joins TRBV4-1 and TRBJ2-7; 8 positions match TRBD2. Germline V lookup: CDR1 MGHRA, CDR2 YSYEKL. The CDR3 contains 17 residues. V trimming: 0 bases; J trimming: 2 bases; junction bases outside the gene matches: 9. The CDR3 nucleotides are TGCGCCAGCAGCCAAGAGAGAAGCGGGGGTACCACCTACGAGCAGTACTTC. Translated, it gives CASSQERSGGTTYEQYF.

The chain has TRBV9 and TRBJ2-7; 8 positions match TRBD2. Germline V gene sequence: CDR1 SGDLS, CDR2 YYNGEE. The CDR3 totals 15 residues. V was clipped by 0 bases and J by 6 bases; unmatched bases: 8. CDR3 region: CASSVDEREWSEQYF. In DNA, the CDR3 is TGTGCCAGCAGCGTAGATGAGCGGGAGTGGAGCGAGCAGTACTTC.

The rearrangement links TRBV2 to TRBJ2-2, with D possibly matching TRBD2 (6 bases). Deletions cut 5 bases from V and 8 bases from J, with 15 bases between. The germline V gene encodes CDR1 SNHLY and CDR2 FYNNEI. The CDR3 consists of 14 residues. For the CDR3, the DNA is TGTGCCAGCAGTTCTACTAGCACACGGGGGGAGCTGTTTTTT. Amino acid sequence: CASSSTSTRGELFF.

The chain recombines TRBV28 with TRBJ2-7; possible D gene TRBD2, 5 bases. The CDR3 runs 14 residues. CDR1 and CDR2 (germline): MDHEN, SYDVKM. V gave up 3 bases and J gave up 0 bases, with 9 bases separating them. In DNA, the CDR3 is TGTGCCAGCAGTTTCCAGCGGAACTCCTACGAGCAGTACTTC. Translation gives CASSFQRNSYEQYF.

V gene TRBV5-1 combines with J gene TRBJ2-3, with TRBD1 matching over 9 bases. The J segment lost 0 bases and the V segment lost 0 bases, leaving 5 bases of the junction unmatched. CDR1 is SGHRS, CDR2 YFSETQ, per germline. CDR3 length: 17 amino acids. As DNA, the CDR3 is TGCGCCAGCAGCTTGGTACCCGGACAGGGGAGCACAGATACGCAGTATTTT. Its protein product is CASSLVPGQGSTDTQYF.

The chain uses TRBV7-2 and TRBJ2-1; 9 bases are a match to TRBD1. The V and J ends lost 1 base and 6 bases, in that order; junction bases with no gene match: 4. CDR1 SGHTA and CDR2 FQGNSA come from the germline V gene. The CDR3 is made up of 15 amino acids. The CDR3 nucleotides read TGTGCCAGCAGCTTAGGACAGGGGGGGTTCAATGAGCAGTTCTTC. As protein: CASSLGQGGFNEQFF. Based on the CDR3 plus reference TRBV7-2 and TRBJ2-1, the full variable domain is GAGVSQSPSNKVTEKGKDVELRCDPISGHTALYWYRQSLGQGLEFLIYFQGNSAPDKSGLPSDRFSAERTGGSVSTLTIQRTQQEDSAVYLCASSLGQGGFNEQFFGPGTRLTVL.

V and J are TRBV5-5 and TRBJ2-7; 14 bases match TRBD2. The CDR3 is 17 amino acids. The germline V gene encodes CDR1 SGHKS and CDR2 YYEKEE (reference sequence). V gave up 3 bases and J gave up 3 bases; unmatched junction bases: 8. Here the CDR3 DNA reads TGTGCCAGCAGCTGGATGGGGACTAGCGGGAGCCGCTACGAGCAGTACTTC. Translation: CASSWMGTSGSRYEQYF.

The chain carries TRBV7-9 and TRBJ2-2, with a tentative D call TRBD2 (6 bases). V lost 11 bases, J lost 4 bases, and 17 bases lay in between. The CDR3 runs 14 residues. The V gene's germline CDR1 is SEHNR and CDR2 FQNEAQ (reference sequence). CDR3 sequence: CAGLEGRSTGELFF. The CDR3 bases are TGTGCCGGTTTGGAGGGGCGAAGCACCGGGGAGCTGTTTTTT.

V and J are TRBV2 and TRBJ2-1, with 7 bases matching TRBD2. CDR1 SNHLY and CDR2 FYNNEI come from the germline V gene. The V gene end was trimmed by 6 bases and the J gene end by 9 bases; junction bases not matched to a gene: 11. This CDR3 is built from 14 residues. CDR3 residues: CASSPGGGLGEQFF. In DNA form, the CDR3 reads TGTGCCAGCAGCCCGGGCGGGGGTTTAGGTGAGCAGTTCTTC.

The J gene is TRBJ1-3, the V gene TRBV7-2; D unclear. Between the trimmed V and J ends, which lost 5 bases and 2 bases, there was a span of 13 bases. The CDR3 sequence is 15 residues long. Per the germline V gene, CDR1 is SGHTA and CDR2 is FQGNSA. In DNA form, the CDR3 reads TGTGCCAGCAGCCTGACGACTATCCCTGGAAACACCATATATTTT. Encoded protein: CASSLTTIPGNTIYF.

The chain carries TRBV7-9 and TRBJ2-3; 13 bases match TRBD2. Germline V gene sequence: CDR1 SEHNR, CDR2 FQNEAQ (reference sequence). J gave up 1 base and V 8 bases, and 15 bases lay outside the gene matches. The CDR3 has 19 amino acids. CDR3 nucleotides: TGTGCCAGCCCCTTCGGGACTAGCGGGACGTCGGGGGGCACAGATACGCAGTATTTT. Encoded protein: CASPFGTSGTSGGTDTQYF. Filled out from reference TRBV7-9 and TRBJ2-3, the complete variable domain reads DTGVSQNPRHKITKRGQNVTFRCDPISEHNRLYWYRQTLGQGPEFLTYFQNEAQLEKSRLLSDRFSAERPKGSFSTLEIQRTEQGDSAMYLCASPFGTSGTSGGTDTQYFGPGTRLTVL.

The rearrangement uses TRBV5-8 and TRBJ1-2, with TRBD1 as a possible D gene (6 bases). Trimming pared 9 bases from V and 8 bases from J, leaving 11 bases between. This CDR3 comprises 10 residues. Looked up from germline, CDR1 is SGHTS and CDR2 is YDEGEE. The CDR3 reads CATGGAGYTF. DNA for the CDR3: TGTGCCACGGGGGGCGCAGGCTACACCTTC.

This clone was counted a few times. CDR3 DNA: TGTGCCAGCAGTTGGGGACAGGGGTCGGAGGGCTATGGCTACACCTTC. Its protein is CASSWGQGSEGYGYTF. The chain links TRBV27 to TRBJ1-2, with 10 bases aligning to TRBD1. This CDR3 comprises 16 residues. The V segment lost 4 bases and the J segment 4 bases; nucleotides outside the gene matches: 9. Germline-derived CDR1 and CDR2 are MNHEY and SMNVEV (reference sequence).

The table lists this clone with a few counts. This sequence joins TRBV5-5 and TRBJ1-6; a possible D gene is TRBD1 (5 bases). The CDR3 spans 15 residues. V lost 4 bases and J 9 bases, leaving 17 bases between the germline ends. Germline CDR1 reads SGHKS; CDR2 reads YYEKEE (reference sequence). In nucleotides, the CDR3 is TGTGCCAGCAGCCGCTCGGGGGTTATGACTTCACCCCTCCACTTT. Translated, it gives CASSRSGVMTSPLHF.

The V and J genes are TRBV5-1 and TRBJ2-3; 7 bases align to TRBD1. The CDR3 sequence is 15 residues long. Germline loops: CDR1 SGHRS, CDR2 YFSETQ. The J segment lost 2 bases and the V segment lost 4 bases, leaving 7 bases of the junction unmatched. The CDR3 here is CASSPDRSYTDTQYF. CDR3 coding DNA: TGCGCCAGCAGCCCGGACAGGTCCTACACAGATACGCAGTATTTT.

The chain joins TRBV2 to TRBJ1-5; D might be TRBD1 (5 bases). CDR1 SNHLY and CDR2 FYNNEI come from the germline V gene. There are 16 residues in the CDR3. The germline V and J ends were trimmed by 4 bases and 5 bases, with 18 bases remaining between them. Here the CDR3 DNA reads TGTGCCAGCAGTGTGACGACAGAAGGAGCAGATCAGCCCCAGCATTTT. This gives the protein CASSVTTEGADQPQHF.